The source of this T cell receptor beta chain is a study of graft-versus-host responses after intestinal transplantation. The overall study: Tacrolimus plus steroids were given to all recipients for about 3 years, preceded by anti-thymocyte globulin induction.

Generated by immunoSEQ multiplex PCR, the TCRdb table keeps only in-frame clones and is missing some. The repertoire holds 20,000 to 25,000 clones, with roughly 30% as singletons. Whole-study results and caveats: Among recipient marrow samples, GvH clones were found; some appeared first in ileum or blood. When patients had graft-donor T cell macrochimerism, their allografts held high graft-versus-host to host-versus-graft clonal ratios.

This CDR3 comprises 13 residues. Trimming left V 2 bases short and J 1 base short, with 5 bases between. CDR1 is MNHEY, CDR2 SMNVEV, per germline (reference sequence). This clone was counted between two and nine times. There were about 200,000 CFSE-labeled responder cells plated together with about 200,000 irradiated, violet-dye-labeled stimulator cells. Sorting of proliferating CFSE-low CD3+CD4+ and CD3+CD8+ responders took place after the reaction. The V call is TRBV27, the J call TRBJ2-5, with no clear D. This specimen was alloreactive CD8+ T cells from a mixed lymphocyte reaction culture, taken before intestinal transplant. The subset is: CFSE-low proliferating T cells sorted from roughly 6-day pre-transplant mixed lymphocyte reaction (GvH or HvG direction). The source of this sequence is a human patient who received an intestinal transplant. The CDR3 is CASSLVPQETQYF. The CDR3 DNA is TGTGCCAGCAGTTTAGTCCCCCAAGAGACCCAGTACTTC.